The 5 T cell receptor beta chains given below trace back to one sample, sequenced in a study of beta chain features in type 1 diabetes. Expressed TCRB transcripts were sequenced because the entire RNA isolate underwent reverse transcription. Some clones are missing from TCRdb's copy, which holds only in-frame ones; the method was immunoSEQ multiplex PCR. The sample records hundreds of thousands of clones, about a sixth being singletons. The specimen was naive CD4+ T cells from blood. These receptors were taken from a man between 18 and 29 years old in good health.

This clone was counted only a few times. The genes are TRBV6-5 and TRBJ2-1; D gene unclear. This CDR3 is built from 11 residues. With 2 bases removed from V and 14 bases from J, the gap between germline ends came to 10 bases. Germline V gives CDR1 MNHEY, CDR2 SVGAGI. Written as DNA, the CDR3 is TGTGCCAGCAGTTACCTCTCACGTGAGTTCTTC. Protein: CASSYLSREFF.

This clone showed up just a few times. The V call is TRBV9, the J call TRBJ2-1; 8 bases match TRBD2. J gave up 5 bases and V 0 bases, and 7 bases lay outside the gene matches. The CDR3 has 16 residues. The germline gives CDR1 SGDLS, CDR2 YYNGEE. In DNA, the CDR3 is TGTGCCAGCAGCGTAGTGGGGACTAGGGGAGACAATGAGCAGTTCTTC. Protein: CASSVVGTRGDNEQFF.

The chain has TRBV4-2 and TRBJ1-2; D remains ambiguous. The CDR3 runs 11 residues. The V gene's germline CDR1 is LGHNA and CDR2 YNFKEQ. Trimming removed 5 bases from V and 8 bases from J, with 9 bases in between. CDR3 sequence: CASSEGRGYTF. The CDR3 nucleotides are TGTGCCAGCAGCGAAGGGAGAGGCTACACCTTC.

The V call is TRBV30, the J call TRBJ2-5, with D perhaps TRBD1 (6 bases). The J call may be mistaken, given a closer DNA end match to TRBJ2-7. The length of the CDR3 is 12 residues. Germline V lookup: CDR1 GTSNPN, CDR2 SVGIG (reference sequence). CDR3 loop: CAWSKTGYEQYF. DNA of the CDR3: TGTGCCTGGAGTAAGACAGGCTACGAGCAGTACTTC.

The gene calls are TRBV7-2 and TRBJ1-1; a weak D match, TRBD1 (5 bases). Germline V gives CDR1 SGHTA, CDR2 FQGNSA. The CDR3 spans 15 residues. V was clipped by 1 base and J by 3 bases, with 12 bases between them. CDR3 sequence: CASSLDPGSDTEAFF. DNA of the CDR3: TGTGCCAGCAGCTTAGACCCAGGGTCGGACACTGAAGCTTTCTTT.